This TCR beta chain was recorded in a study of human T cells and chemical hapten exposure. On the study more broadly: Patients, mostly women, had alopecia areata, alopecia totalis or alopecia universalis.

V was trimmed by 6 bases and J by 6 bases, leaving 11 bases between them. The CDR3 loop spans 13 amino acids. Germline V gene sequence: CDR1 MNHEY, CDR2 SMNVEV (reference sequence). This clonotype was observed a handful of times. Its antigen is not known. Study-level results: TCRs at a frequency above 1 in 1000 stayed unchanged with DPC sensitization.

Unique molecular identifiers were affixed to discrete cDNA molecules within the library. TCRdb ran MiXCR on the RACE reads and lists one entry per CDR3 protein. The table lists over 70,000 distinct CDR3 sequences, around 15% of them singletons. Indicated time point: pre-sensitization, week 0. Treatment noted: therapeutic diphenylcyclopropenone sensitization with weekly scalp DPC. The specimen was whole blood, collected in connection with sensitization to the hapten diphenylcyclopropenone (DPC). The clonotype was recovered from a woman between 50 and 59 years old with alopecia areata. Some clones in this sample may be carry-over from other donors' samples. This chain uses TRBV27 with TRBJ2-2; D possibly uses TRBD1 or TRBD2 (5 bases each). CDR3 nucleotide sequence: TGTGCCAGCAGACTGAGAGGGGCCGGGGAGCTGTTTTTT. This codes for CASRLRGAGELFF.